This T cell receptor beta chain was profiled in a study of T cell repertoires in ileal Crohn's disease. Produced via immunoSEQ multiplex PCR; TCRdb's table is partial and in-frame only. The repertoire holds about 13,000 clones, with roughly 78% as singletons. Specified time point: neoterminal ileum biopsy at postoperative endoscopy, about 6 months after surgery. The CDR3 loop spans 19 amino acids. With 5 bases clipped from V and 4 bases from J, the junction kept 13 bases outside the gene matches. CDR1 is SGHAT, CDR2 FQNNGV, per germline. The specimen sequenced was ileal tissue. This chain uses TRBV11-2 with TRBJ2-6; 11 nucleotides line up with TRBD1. The TCR comes from an adult with Crohn's disease. CDR3 nucleotides: TGTGCCAGCAGCCAGATAACAGGACAGGGGGCGTGGGGGGCCAACGTCCTGACTTTC. Encoded protein: CASSQITGQGAWGANVLTF.